This TCR beta chain emerged from a study of cytomegalovirus exposure and HLA in healthy donors. Study-wide results and caveats: Rarity marked most TCR sequences, yet some public TCRs occurred in many donors.

Trimming removed 4 bases at V and 5 bases at J, with 8 bases between. The germline V gene encodes CDR1 ENHRY and CDR2 SYGVKD. The CDR3 contains 13 residues. Primers included in the PCR were 60 Vbeta and 13 Jbeta primers. How the authors handled the data: In a later analysis, about 9.9 million of 75 million to 85 million unique beta chains occurred in at least two donors. Method: immunoSEQ multiplex PCR; TCRdb's copy keeps in-frame clones and lacks some. That table gives V, J and clone size, and the DNA gave D and trimming. The data hold 150,000 or so clones, with over 65% observed a single time. In regard to this clone: Its antigen is currently unknown. The same CDR3 arises from other DNA sequences in this sample as well.

The sample was PBMCs. This sequence originates from a woman between 40 and 50 years old in good health and CMV-seronegative. The chain employs TRBV10-3 and TRBJ1-4; D might be TRBD1 (6 bases). Written as DNA, the CDR3 is TGTGCCATCAGTGCGGACAGCAATGAAAAACTGTTTTTT. Encoded protein: CAISADSNEKLFF.